The T cell receptor beta chain under discussion was sequenced for a study of blood T cell repertoires in COVID-19. Germline lookup yields CDR1 SNHLY and CDR2 FYNNEI. The trim removed 6 bases at V and 4 bases at J, leaving 10 bases unmatched. This CDR3 contains 15 residues. Only in-frame clones appear in the TCRdb table, and some are missing; sequencing was by immunoSEQ multiplex PCR. Among about 260,000 clones, about 90% were seen once, and the ten largest hold about 4%. Sequencing was performed on PBMCs or T cells enriched from blood (not recorded which). The V call is TRBV2, the J call TRBJ1-1; 8 bases map to TRBD1. This receptor was taken from a young woman with acute COVID-19. In DNA form, the CDR3 reads TGTGCCAGCAGCCGGACAGGGATCGCCGGCACTGAAGCTTTCTTT. Its protein is CASSRTGIAGTEAFF.